This paragraph covers one TCR beta chain sequence. Its antigen is unknown. Base qualities are not recorded, but no much larger clone differs from it by a single base. This entry belongs to a study of blood T cell repertoires in COVID-19 (dated by TCRdb to the early 2020s). Some background on the complete study: Collaborator samples came from the United States, Italy and Spain and covered acute and convalescent phases of COVID-19. The prospective study material was composed of cDNA or gDNA derived from T cells, B-cell-depleted T cells, or PBMCs. Deeply sampled blood TCRbeta repertoires from subjects exposed to, actively infected with, or recovered from COVID-19 were included in the dataset. The repertoires were released in a freely available public database intended as a resource for research on the immune response to SARS-CoV-2. The samples were drawn from two sources: the first 160 participants of the ongoing ImmuneRACE study, and 1,200 or so subjects contributed by 6 global collaborators. Nearly every sample came with metadata listing a de-identified subject ID, COVID-19 status, age in years and sex. Where available, HLA class I and class II types were obtained from metadata supplied by the sample provider rather than from assay-based typing. What the work shows at the level of the full study, not this receptor alone: How much clinical and demographic metadata was included differed by source and by participant, and the metadata was provided uncurated.

TCRbeta CDR3 regions were amplified from genomic DNA using the immunoSEQ Assay, a bias-controlled multiplex PCR. The original pipeline was this. The number of nucleated cells in each sample was estimated by amplification of reference gene primers within the assay. Sequence reads were collapsed and filtered to measure the absolute abundance of every unique TCRbeta CDR3 rearrangement. Productive Simpson clonality was computed per sample as the square root of Simpson's diversity index over productive rearrangements. TCRdb mirrors the immuneACCESS table, restricted to in-frame sequences. Some clones are absent from its copies; in checked studies, under half trace to an unresolved V gene, and the reason for the others is unknown. V, J and clone size are those of that table, while D and trimming were read from the DNA. The sample table records fewer than 250,000 clones; 70% to 85% of these occur just once. Of the sample, under 2% falls within the top ten clones.

V is pruned by 5 bases and J by 5 bases, leaving 7 bases of the junction without a gene match. Inclusive of the bounding cysteine and phenylalanine, the CDR3 is 15 residues long. The read is trimmed to its CDR3 DNA, 45 bases read in frame from base 1. Taken from the germline V gene (reference sequence), the CDR1 and CDR2 loops are MNHNY and SVGAGI. Each collaborating institution followed its own protocols to collect whole blood in K2EDTA tubes. For TCRbeta analysis, collaborators shipped samples in one of three forms: frozen whole blood, isolated PBMCs, or DNA extracted from either of those sample types.

Sequenced: peripheral blood. This sequence originates from a woman older than 75 with acute or convalescent COVID-19. This sequence uses TRBV6-6 and TRBJ1-2, and 11 junction bases match TRBD1. For the CDR3, the sequence is CASSTGTGGEYGYTF. The DNA reads as follows: TGTGCCAGCAGTACGGGGACAGGGGGGGAATATGGCTACACCTTC.